The source of this TCR beta chain is a study of blood T cell repertoires in COVID-19. The overall study: Sample material is recorded as cDNA or gDNA derived from T cells, B-cell-depleted T cells, or PBMCs.

The repertoire was sequenced with immunoSEQ multiplex PCR; TCRdb's copy has only in-frame clones and lacks some. The data contain 250,000 to 350,000 clones, 70% to 90% of them seen just once; the ten biggest clones take up more than 4%. Germline V gene lookup returns CDR1 SQVTM and CDR2 ANQGSEA. This CDR3 has 14 amino acids. The sequencing sample was made of PBMCs or T cells enriched from blood (not recorded which). The chain recombines TRBV29-1 with TRBJ2-7, with 7 nucleotides matching TRBD2. This sequence was found in a young woman who had recovered from COVID-19. The CDR3 region is CGTRGGDGGYEQYF. The CDR3 DNA reads as TGCGGTACAAGGGGAGGGGATGGAGGCTACGAGCAGTACTTC.